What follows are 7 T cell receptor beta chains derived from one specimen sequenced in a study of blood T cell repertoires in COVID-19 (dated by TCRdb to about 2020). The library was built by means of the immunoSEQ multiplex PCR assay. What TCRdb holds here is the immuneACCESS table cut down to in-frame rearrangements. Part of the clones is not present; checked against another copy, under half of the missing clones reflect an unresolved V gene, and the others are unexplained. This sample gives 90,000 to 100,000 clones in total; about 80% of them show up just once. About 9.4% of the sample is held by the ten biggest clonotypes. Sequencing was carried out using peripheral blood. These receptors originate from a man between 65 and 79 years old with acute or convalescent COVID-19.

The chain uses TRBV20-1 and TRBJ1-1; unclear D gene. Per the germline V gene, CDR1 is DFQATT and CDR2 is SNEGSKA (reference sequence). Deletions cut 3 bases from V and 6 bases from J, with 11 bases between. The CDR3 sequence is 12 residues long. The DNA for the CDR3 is TGCAGTGCTAGTCAGGCCCGAGCTGAAGCTTTCTTT. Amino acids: CSASQARAEAFF.

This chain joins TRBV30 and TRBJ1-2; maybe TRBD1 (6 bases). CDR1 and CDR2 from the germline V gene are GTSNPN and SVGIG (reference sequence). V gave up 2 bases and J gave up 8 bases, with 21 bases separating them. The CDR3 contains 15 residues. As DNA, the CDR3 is TGTGCCTGGAGTCCAGATTCCACAGGGTCGGGCGGCTACACCTTC. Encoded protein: CAWSPDSTGSGGYTF.

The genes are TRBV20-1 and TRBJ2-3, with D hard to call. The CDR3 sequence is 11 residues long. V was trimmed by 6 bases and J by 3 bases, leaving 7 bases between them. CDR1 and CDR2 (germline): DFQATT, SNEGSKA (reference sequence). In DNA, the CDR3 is TGCAGTGCCCTCAGAACAGATACGCAGTATTTT. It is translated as CSALRTDTQYF.

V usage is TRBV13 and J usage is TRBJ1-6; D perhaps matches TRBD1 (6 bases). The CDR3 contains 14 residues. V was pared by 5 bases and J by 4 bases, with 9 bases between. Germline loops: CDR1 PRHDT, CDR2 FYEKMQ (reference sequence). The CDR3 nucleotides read TGTGCCAGCAGCCGGCAGGGGTATAATTCACCCCTCCACTTT. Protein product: CASSRQGYNSPLHF. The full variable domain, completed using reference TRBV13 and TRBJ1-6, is AAGVIQSPRHLIKEKRETATLKCYPIPRHDTVYWYQQGPGQDPQFLISFYEKMQSDKGSIPDRFSAQQFSDYHSELNMSSLELGDSALYFCASSRQGYNSPLHFGNGTRLTVT.

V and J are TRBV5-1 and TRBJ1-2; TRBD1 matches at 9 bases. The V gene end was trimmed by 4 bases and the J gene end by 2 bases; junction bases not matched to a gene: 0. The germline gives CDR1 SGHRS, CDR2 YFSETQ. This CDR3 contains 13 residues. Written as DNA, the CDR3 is TGCGCCAGCAGCGGGACAGGGAACTATGGCTACACCTTC. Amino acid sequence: CASSGTGNYGYTF.

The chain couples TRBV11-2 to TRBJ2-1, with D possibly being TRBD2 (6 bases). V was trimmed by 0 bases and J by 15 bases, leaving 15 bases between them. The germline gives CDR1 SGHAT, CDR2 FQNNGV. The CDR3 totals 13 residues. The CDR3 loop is CASSLDLGGVGFF. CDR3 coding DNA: TGTGCCAGCAGCTTAGATCTGGGGGGAGTGGGGTTCTTC.

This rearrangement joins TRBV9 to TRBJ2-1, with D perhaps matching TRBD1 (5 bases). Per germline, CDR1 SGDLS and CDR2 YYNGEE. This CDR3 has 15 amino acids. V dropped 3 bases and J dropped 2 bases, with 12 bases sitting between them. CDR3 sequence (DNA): TGTGCCAGCAGCGGGGGCAGCGAACCCTACAATGAGCAGTTCTTC. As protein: CASSGGSEPYNEQFF.